A selection of T cell receptor beta chains follows, all from one sample in a study of shared clonotypes between healthy human individuals. Sequenced by immunoSEQ multiplex PCR; TCRdb stores in-frame clones only, minus some. The table has about 1 million clones, under 80% seen once; the top ten hold approximately 1.3%. The source material was memory CD4+ T cells sorted from blood. These receptor sequences come from a man aged 18 to 30 in good health. Both conserved end residues are part of each CDR3. The D gene is left open where the match is weak. Rows may omit the clone size; those that give it use once, few, many or a size class.

d_call,v_call,j_call,clone_size,cdr3_nt,cdr3_aa
NA,TRBV29-1,TRBJ2-3,NA,TGCAGCGTTGTTGGCCTAGCCCCTAGCACAGATACGCAGTATTTT,CSVVGLAPSTDTQYF
TRBD1,TRBV6-6,TRBJ2-7,few,TGTGCCAGCTGCCGGACAGGAGGCATCTACGAGCAGTACTTC,CASCRTGGIYEQYF
NA,TRBV19,TRBJ1-3,NA,TGTGCCGCCAGTCCACCTGGAAACACCATATATTTT,CAASPPGNTIYF
NA,TRBV2,TRBJ2-2,NA,TGTGCCAGCAGCAGGGACATCACCGGGGAGCTGTTTTTT,CASSRDITGELFF
NA,TRBV30,TRBJ1-1,few,TGTGCCTGGAGCGGTGAAGCTGAAGCTTTCTTT,CAWSGEAEAFF
NA,TRBV4-1,TRBJ2-1,NA,TGCGCCAGCAGCCCAGGGGACTTGTCCTACAATGAGCAGTTCTTC,CASSPGDLSYNEQFF
NA,TRBV6-5,TRBJ2-2,NA,TGTGCCAGCAGTTACTACCTGAACACCGGGGAGCTGTTTTTT,CASSYYLNTGELFF
NA,TRBV4-3,TRBJ1-1,NA,TGCGCCAGCAGCCAAGATCATGGCCAGACGAACACTGAAGCTTTCTTT,CASSQDHGQTNTEAFF
NA,TRBV15,TRBJ2-2,NA,TGTGCCACCAGCTTTGGTGGGAGTAAGAACACCGGGGAGCTGTTTTTT,CATSFGGSKNTGELFF
TRBD1,TRBV7-8,TRBJ2-5,NA,TGTGCCAGCAGCTCAGGGACAGGGGGCGGAGAGACCCAGTACTTC,CASSSGTGGGETQYF
NA,TRBV7-9,TRBJ2-6,NA,TGTGCCAGCAGCTTTGCAACTGGGGCCAACGTCCTGACTTTC,CASSFATGANVLTF
NA,TRBV6-5,TRBJ1-2,NA,TGTGCCAGCAGTGATCCGGCCCTCTACACCTTC,CASSDPALYTF
NA,TRBV7-2,TRBJ1-1,NA,TGTGCCAGCAGCTCCCCCACAGGGTCTGCTGAAGCTTTCTTT,CASSSPTGSAEAFF
NA,TRBV29-1,TRBJ2-2,once,TGCAGCGCCCGGGGCCTGAACACCGGGGAGCTGTTTTTT,CSARGLNTGELFF
NA,TRBV5-1,TRBJ2-5,NA,TGCGCCAGCAGCTTGAACCCCCCTATCGCACGGTACCAAGAGACCCAGTACTTC,CASSLNPPIARYQETQYF
NA,TRBV7-2,TRBJ1-3,few,TGTGCCAGCTCCACCCCAGGGGAAGGAAACACCATATATTTT,CASSTPGEGNTIYF
NA,TRBV29-1,TRBJ2-7,NA,TGCAGCGTTGAAGCGGGAAGCGGACCCGACGAGCAGTACTTC,CSVEAGSGPDEQYF
TRBD2,TRBV6-6,TRBJ2-3,NA,TGTGCCAGCAGCCCGAGACTAGCGGGAGCGGGGACGCAGTATTTT,CASSPRLAGAGTQYF
TRBD1,TRBV7-8,TRBJ2-7,NA,TGTGCCAGCAGCTTAGGTCACAGGGGATCCTACGAGCAGTACTTC,CASSLGHRGSYEQYF
TRBD1,TRBV6-1,TRBJ2-7,NA,TGTGCCAGCAGTGAAGAGGACAGGGGAAGGGAGCAGTACTTC,CASSEEDRGREQYF
TRBD2,TRBV19,TRBJ2-1,NA,TGTGCCAGTAGTACCGGGCTAGCGGGGGGGCGCCAGTTCTTC,CASSTGLAGGRQFF
NA,TRBV13,TRBJ2-3,NA,TGTGCCAGCAGCTTAGGTGCGGGAAGCACAGATACGCAGTATTTT,CASSLGAGSTDTQYF
TRBD2,TRBV7-8,TRBJ2-2,many,TGTGCCTTACAGCGGGAGGTAGCGAACACCGGGGAGCTGTTTTTT,CALQREVANTGELFF
NA,TRBV20-1,TRBJ2-1,NA,TGCAGTGCCCTTGATAGTGAGCAGTTCTTC,CSALDSEQFF
NA,TRBV15,TRBJ1-2,NA,TGTGCCACCAGCTGGACGGGGGGTAACTATGGCTACACCTTC,CATSWTGGNYGYTF
NA,TRBV5-4,TRBJ1-1,NA,TGTGCCAGCAGCCCCCCATCGAGGGTCGGCACTGAAGCTTTCTTT,CASSPPSRVGTEAFF
NA,TRBV6-5,TRBJ2-5,NA,TGTGCCAGTCGCACCGTGCAAGAGACCCAGTACTTC,CASRTVQETQYF
NA,TRBV7-9,TRBJ1-2,NA,TGTGCCAGCAGCCACCCCGGAAAACAGATTGGGAACTATGGCTACACCTTC,CASSHPGKQIGNYGYTF
NA,TRBV19,TRBJ1-1,NA,TGTGCCAGTAAATTTTCGGGGAACACTGAAGCTTTCTTT,CASKFSGNTEAFF